The rows below give T cell receptor beta chains drawn from one sample of a study of post-analysis software for immune sequencing data. TCRdb used MiXCR to reprocess the PCR reads, holding one entry per CDR3 protein. This table has approximately 440,000 distinct CDR3 sequences, less than 45% appearing once. The sequenced material came from blood. The receptors shown here come from a girl under 18 with multiple sclerosis. The CDR3 runs from the conserved cysteine through the conserved F or W. Some rows have no size entry. The others give once, few or many, or a class for an expanded clone.

size | V | length | CDR3
NA | TRBV7-3 | 15 | CASALNEGAGYGYTF
NA | TRBV12-3/TRBV12-4 | 13 | CASSTGQGDTQYF
NA | TRBV5-1 | 15 | CASNLGLAGGNEQFF
NA | TRBV12-3/TRBV12-4 | 15 | CASGPRTGVPYEQYF
few | TRBV5-1 | 14 | CASSLRVSEHEQYF
few | TRBV2 | 15 | CASSDRSTPQETQYF
few | TRBV4-1 | 12 | CASSWMNTEAFF
NA | TRBV5-1 | 15 | CSSSPNPRGQDGYTF
NA | TRBV28 | 13 | CASTLPGAYEQYF
few | TRBV7-9 | 13 | CASGTGVNTEAFF